This TCR beta chain was found in a study of blood T cell repertoires in COVID-19. As processed by the authors: Using reference gene primer amplification, nucleated cell counts were estimated. Produced via immunoSEQ multiplex PCR; TCRdb's table is partial and in-frame only. The D gene and trimming were derived from the DNA, and the V and J assignments and clone size from that table. Of around 420,000 clones in the sample, approximately 85% were seen once. This CDR3 is built from 16 residues. Germline V lookup: CDR1 LGHDT, CDR2 YNNKEL (reference sequence). V trimming: 1 base; J trimming: 4 bases; junction bases outside the gene matches: 6. Cohort allocation depended upon clinical history that participants reported.

This receptor was taken from a woman in her 40s with acute COVID-19. The chain combines TRBV3-1 (or the pseudogene TRBV3-2) with TRBJ2-3; 9 bases line up with TRBD1. The sample taken for sequencing was PBMCs or T cells enriched from blood (not recorded which). The CDR3 DNA is TGTGCCAGCAGCCAAGGTCAGGGACAGGGCCCAGATACGCAGTATTTT. Encoded protein: CASSQGQGQGPDTQYF.